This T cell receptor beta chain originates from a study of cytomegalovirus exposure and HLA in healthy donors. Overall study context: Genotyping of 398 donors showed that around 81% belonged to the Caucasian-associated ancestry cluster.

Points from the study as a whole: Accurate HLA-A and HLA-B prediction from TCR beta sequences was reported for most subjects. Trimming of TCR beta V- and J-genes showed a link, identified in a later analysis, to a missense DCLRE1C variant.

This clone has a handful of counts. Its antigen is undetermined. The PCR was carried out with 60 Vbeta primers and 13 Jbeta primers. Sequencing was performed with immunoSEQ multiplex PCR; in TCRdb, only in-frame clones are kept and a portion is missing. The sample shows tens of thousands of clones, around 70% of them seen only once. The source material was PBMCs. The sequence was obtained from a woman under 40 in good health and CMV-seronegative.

The CDR3 loop is CASSVSGDTEAFF. CDR3 bases: TGTGCCAGTAGTGTTTCAGGGGACACTGAAGCTTTCTTT. The V gene is TRBV19, the J gene TRBJ1-1; maybe TRBD1 (6 bases). Trimming pared 5 bases from V and 3 bases from J, leaving 10 bases between. The CDR3 contains 13 residues. In germline, CDR1 is LNHDA, CDR2 SQIVND (reference sequence). Full variable domain (missing parts from reference TRBV19 and TRBJ1-1): DGGITQSPKYLFRKEGQNVTLSCEQNLNHDAMYWYRQDPGQGLRLIYYSQIVNDFQKGDIAEGYSVSREKKESFPLTVTSAQKNPTAFYLCASSVSGDTEAFFGQGTRLTVV.